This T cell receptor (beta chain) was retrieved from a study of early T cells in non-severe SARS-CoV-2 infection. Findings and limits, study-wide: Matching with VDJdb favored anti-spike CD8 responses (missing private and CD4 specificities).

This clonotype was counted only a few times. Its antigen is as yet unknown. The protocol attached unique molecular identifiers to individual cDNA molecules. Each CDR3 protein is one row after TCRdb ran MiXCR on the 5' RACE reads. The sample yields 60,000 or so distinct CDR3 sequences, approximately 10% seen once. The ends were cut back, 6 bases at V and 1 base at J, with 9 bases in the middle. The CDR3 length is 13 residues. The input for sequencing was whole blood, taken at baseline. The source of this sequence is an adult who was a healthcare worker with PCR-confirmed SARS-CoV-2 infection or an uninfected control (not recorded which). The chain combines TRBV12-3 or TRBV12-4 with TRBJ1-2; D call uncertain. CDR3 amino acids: CASRPTVNYGYTF. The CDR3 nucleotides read TGTGCCAGCAGACCCACAGTTAACTATGGCTACACCTTC.